The 12 T cell receptor beta chains below come from one sample, sequenced in a study of breast tumors, draining lymph nodes, adjacent tissues. MiXCR was run by TCRdb on the multiplex PCR reads, yielding one entry per CDR3 protein. The sample has tens of thousands of distinct CDR3 sequences; roughly 50% are singletons. What was sequenced was breast tumor tissue. Receptor source: a female donor with breast cancer. Some clones in this sample may be carry-over from other donors' samples.

This chain joins TRBV14 and TRBJ1-1; D not certain. In germline, CDR1 is SGHDN, CDR2 FVKESK. V lost 1 base and J lost 6, with 3 bases in between. The CDR3 totals 11 residues. CDR3 region: CASSQGPEAFF. The CDR3 DNA reads TGTGCCAGCAGCCAAGGCCCTGAAGCTTTCTTT.

This clonotype was seen at least ten times. The chain recombines TRBV20-1 with TRBJ2-3; D uncertain. V lost 1 base and J 9 bases, leaving 8 bases between the germline ends. Germline V gene lookup returns CDR1 DFQATT and CDR2 SNEGSKA (reference sequence). This CDR3 region has 11 residues. The CDR3 DNA is TGCAGTGCTAGAGTCGGCGGAACGCAGTATTTT. Translated: CSARVGGTQYF.

This clonotype was seen many times. The CDR3 DNA reads TGTGCCAGCATCCCGCAGACTAGCGGGGTGTTCCACACCGGGGAGCTGTTTTTT. It encodes CASIPQTSGVFHTGELFF. This chain uses TRBV7-9 with TRBJ2-2, with 11 bases identical to TRBD2. The CDR3 is made up of 18 amino acids. CDR1 and CDR2 (germline): SEHNR, FQNEAQ (reference sequence). V dropped 7 bases and J dropped 3; count of bases not matched to a gene: 13.

This clonotype appeared many times. A much larger clone lies a single base off, so this may be a read error. The V gene is TRBV6-1, the J gene TRBJ2-7, with D unclear. The germline V gene encodes CDR1 MNHNS and CDR2 SASEGT. V lost 6 bases and J 2 bases, leaving 8 bases between the germline ends. CDR3 length equals 12 residues. The CDR3 here is CASRHPAYEQYF. For the CDR3, the DNA is TGTGCCAGCAGGCATCCCGCCTACGAGCAGTACTTC.

CDR3 DNA sequence: TGCGCCAGCAGTGGGACTAGCGGTTACAATGAGCAGTTCTTC. The encoded protein is CASSGTSGYNEQFF. The chain joins TRBV10-1 to TRBJ2-1; 10 bases map to TRBD2. The germline V gene encodes CDR1 WNHNN and CDR2 SYGVQD (reference sequence). Trimming took 4 bases from V and 4 from J; bases not matched to a gene: 1. The CDR3 totals 14 residues.

This chain uses TRBV2 with TRBJ2-7; D unresolved. Trimming stripped 9 bases from V and 0 bases from J, with 12 bases between. CDR1 and CDR2 from the germline V gene are SNHLY and FYNNEI. The CDR3 is 13 amino acids. The CDR3 sequence is CASLQALSYEQYF. Written as DNA, the CDR3 is TGTGCCAGTCTACAAGCCCTCTCCTACGAGCAGTACTTC.

This clonotype showed up many times. The V call is TRBV19, the J call TRBJ1-6; D remains unclear. The CDR3 is 15 amino acids. Germline V gene data show CDR1 as LNHDA and CDR2 as SQIVND (reference sequence). Trimming pared 2 bases from V and 5 bases from J, leaving 10 bases between. The CDR3 loop is CASSIFDRDNSPLHF. CDR3 bases: TGTGCCAGTAGTATATTCGATCGGGATAATTCACCCCTCCACTTT.

This clonotype is categorized as medium-sized. The V call is TRBV30, the J call TRBJ2-3; D may be TRBD2 (6 bases). From germline, CDR1 is GTSNPN and CDR2 SVGIG (reference sequence). The CDR3 runs to 13 residues. Trimming cost V 4 bases and J 4 bases, with 12 bases left between them. CDR3 protein: CAWTEGAPDTQYF. CDR3 in DNA: TGTGCCTGGACGGAGGGAGCCCCAGATACGCAGTATTTT.

The J gene is TRBJ2-5, the V gene TRBV7-2; 7 positions agree with TRBD2. The CDR3 length is 14 residues. The junction had 2 bases not matched to a gene; V was cut back by 0 bases and J by 4 bases. Germline CDR1 SGHTA, CDR2 FQGNSA. Here the CDR3 DNA reads TGTGCCAGCAGCTTAGCGGGAGGGCTAGAGACCCAGTACTTC. Protein product: CASSLAGGLETQYF.

Details on this clonotype: Germline is not matched at one junction end, which may reflect a read error. The gene calls are TRBV5-1 and TRBJ2-2, with D perhaps TRBD2 (5 bases). Germline CDR1 SGHRS, CDR2 YFSETQ. This CDR3 contains 14 residues. The CDR3 nucleotides are TGTGCCAGCAGCTTGAGGCAGTCTACCGGGGAGCTGCTTTTT. This translates into CASSLRQSTGELLF.

This chain connects TRBV6-5 to TRBJ1-2; D is perhaps TRBD1 (6 bases). The CDR3 loop spans 15 amino acids. V lost 6 bases and J lost 7, with 21 bases in between. CDR1 is MNHEY, CDR2 SVGAGI, per germline. This CDR3 is CASRPPSGEPSGYTF. The DNA of the CDR3 is TGTGCCAGCAGACCACCTTCAGGGGAACCGAGTGGCTACACCTTC.

This clonotype was found many times. This chain joins TRBV6-5 and TRBJ2-7; D gene unclear. CDR1 is MNHEY and CDR2 is SVGAGI in the germline V gene. V lost 0 bases and J 6 bases, leaving 12 bases between the germline ends. This CDR3 is 14 amino acids long. The CDR3 coding sequence is TGTGCCAGCAGTTACTCGACATTCGGGCGCGAGCAGTACTTC. Translated: CASSYSTFGREQYF.